This TCR beta chain was profiled in a study of post-analysis software for immune sequencing data (dated by TCRdb to the mid-2010s). At the level of the whole study: Disease courses on record covered relapsing-remitting, secondary progressive and progressive-relapsing multiple sclerosis, though some patients had no subtype annotation. Patient repertoires were compared against roughly 12 previously published healthy control repertoires from donors aged roughly 6 to 25 years. A subset of samples was prepared in parallel using single-end sample barcoding, then pooled and co-amplified after Illumina adapter ligation.

The CDR1 and CDR2 encoded by the germline V gene are SGHTA and FQGNSA. The CDR3 holds 17 amino acids from the cysteine to the phenylalanine. Of the read, only the CDR3 DNA is kept; its 51 bases are in frame from base 1. Clipping removes 5 bases from V and 0 bases from J, with 11 as the unmatched junction base count. Remarks on this clonotype: The specificity of this receptor is unknown. The sample holds no much larger clone one base away, and base qualities are not on file.

Beyond this particular receptor, the publication reports: Direct clustering with F measure showed strong co-clustering of samples prepared in the same batch, prompting a batch-effect correction. Roughly 5 TRBV segments, including TRBV5-6, TRBV5-1 and TRBV20-1, were significantly more frequent in patients than controls. Significantly lower normalized Chao1 diversity was found in multiple sclerosis patients than in controls, suggesting substantial peripheral T-cell clonal expansion. The control group was slightly older than the multiple sclerosis patient group.

To demonstrate the VDJtools post-analysis software, the study profiled TCR beta repertoires from the peripheral blood of 13 young patients with multiple sclerosis. The patients with multiple sclerosis were children and adolescents between about 6 and 17 years of age. Libraries were built with PCR. TCRdb lists the instrument as Illumina HiSeq 2500. To reduce PCR and sequencing biases, unique molecular identifiers were incorporated into the TCR beta cDNA libraries. Per 1 to 10 million input T cells, some 500,000 cDNA molecules were obtained, such that each molecule approximated one T cell. The patient libraries were prepared and sequenced with the same protocol used for the earlier healthy control dataset. Samples belonging to the same batch were prepared together, multiplexed and sequenced on a shared HiSeq lane. The paper's data handling went like this. MIGEC handled the raw barcoded reads, throwing out single-read molecular identifier groups before consensus assembly and CDR3 extraction. Clonotype tables were post-analysed with VDJtools, normalizing diversity by down-sampling all datasets to the smallest sample size. In repertoire overlap clustering, CDR3 amino acid sequences, but not nucleotide sequences, were matched to correct batch-related cross-sample contamination. TCRdb ran its own pipeline on the public reads, namely fastp trimming at Q25 and MiXCR clone calling, and kept in-frame beta chains. Every CDR3 protein is listed once, alongside the most common genes and DNA of its rows. TCRdb assigned the V and J calls; the authors' analysis was not used. The table for this sample lists roughly 410,000 distinct CDR3 sequences; 30% to 45% of them were counted only once. The ten largest make up roughly 12% of the sample.

The sequencing sample was made of blood. The clonotype comes from a girl aged 10 to 17 with multiple sclerosis. The chain employs TRBV7-2 and TRBJ2-5, with TRBD2 identical over 8 junction bases. CDR3 protein: CASSAGLSGGNQETQYF. The nucleotide sequence is TGTGCCAGCAGCGCCGGTCTGAGCGGGGGAAACCAAGAGACCCAGTACTTC.